The entry below describes one T cell receptor beta chain. At one end, the junction sequence differs from germline, possibly due to a read error. Assay used: immunoSEQ multiplex PCR; TCRdb lists only in-frame clones, some missing. Among roughly 500,000 clones listed, less than 90% were seen once. The data stem from a study of blood T cell repertoires in COVID-19. The clonotype comes from an older woman who had recovered from COVID-19. The sample taken for sequencing was PBMCs or T cells enriched from blood (not recorded which).

CDR3 nucleotide sequence: TGTGCCAGCAGCTTATCGGGACAAACCTATGGCTACACCTTC. This sequence encodes CASSLSGQTYGYTF. The gene calls are TRBV27 and TRBJ1-2; perhaps TRBD1 as D (6 bases). The length of the CDR3 is 14 residues. Germline V CDR1 and CDR2: MNHEY, SMNVEV (reference sequence).